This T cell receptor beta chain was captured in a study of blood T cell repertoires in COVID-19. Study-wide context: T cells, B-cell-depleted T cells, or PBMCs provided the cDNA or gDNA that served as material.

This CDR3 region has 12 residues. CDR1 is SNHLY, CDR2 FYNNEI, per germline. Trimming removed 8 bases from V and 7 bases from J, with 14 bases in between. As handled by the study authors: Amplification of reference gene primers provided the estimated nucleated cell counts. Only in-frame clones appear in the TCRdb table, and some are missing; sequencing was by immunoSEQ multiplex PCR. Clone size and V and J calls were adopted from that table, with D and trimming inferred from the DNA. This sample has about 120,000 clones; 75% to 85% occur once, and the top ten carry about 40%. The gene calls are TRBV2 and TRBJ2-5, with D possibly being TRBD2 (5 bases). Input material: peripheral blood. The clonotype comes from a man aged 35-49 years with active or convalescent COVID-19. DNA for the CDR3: TGTGCCAGCCGCGGACCTCGGGGGACCCAGTACTTC. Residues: CASRGPRGTQYF.